A selection of T cell receptor beta chains follows, all from one sample in a study of cytomegalovirus exposure and HLA in healthy donors. Profiled with immunoSEQ multiplex PCR; TCRdb holds only in-frame clones, not every one. The sample consists of approximately 200,000 clones, approximately 80% of them appearing once. The specimen sequenced was PBMCs. Every receptor here comes from a girl between 5 and 17 years old in good health and CMV-seronegative. Both conserved end residues are part of each CDR3.

v_call,j_call,cdr3_aa
TRBV7-9,TRBJ1-1,CASSWREDTEAFF
TRBV4-1,TRBJ2-5,CASSRASGGAAETQYF
TRBV2,TRBJ2-7,CASSASGTKISEQYF
TRBV15,TRBJ2-3,CATSRGRGTDTQYF
TRBV13,TRBJ1-1,CASSLGQGNTEAFF
TRBV28,TRBJ1-5,CASSRLMKTGYSNQPQHF
TRBV9,TRBJ2-5,CANRGADPQETQYF
TRBV28,TRBJ1-6,CASSQPRTGRNSPLHF
TRBV4-1,TRBJ1-1,CASSPRQNTEAFF
TRBV6-5,TRBJ1-2,CASRVGTNYGYTF
TRBV5-1,.,CASSQGFGLPGEQYF
TRBV6-1,TRBJ1-5,CASIQNSNQPQHF
TRBV27,TRBJ1-2,CASSLSAGQEKNNYGYTF
TRBV5-1,TRBJ2-3,CASSLALAGGRTDTQYF
TRBV29-1,TRBJ2-7,CSVDGGGPSYEQYF
TRBV18,TRBJ1-1,CASSPRTGTNTEAFF
TRBV5-1,TRBJ1-2,CATYSGGDFWYGYTF
TRBV28,TRBJ1-5,CASSFSGVGQPQHF
TRBV27,TRBJ2-3,CASSRGKREIRDTQYF
TRBV11-2,TRBJ2-7,CASSLVATRQGAYEQYF
TRBV25-1,TRBJ1-4,CASGGDRVSEKLFF
TRBV29-1,TRBJ2-7,CSVAQGTYEQYF
TRBV28,TRBJ1-5,CASSPPGGYQPQHF
TRBV28,TRBJ1-5,CASRRGGLSRNRISNQPQHF
TRBV5-8,TRBJ1-5,CASSLTGRGQPQHF
TRBV28,TRBJ1-5,CASIRGTGGFWGQPQHF
TRBV6-1,TRBJ1-3,CASSSRDRGRDTIYF
TRBV14,TRBJ1-2,CASRPPGTARGYTF
TRBV29-1,TRBJ1-1,CSVARSTEAFF
TRBV9,TRBJ2-7,CASSVAGDRYYEQYF
TRBV27,TRBJ2-7,CAIRGSGAYEQYF
TRBV7-2,TRBJ2-3,CASNRDLSTDTQYF
TRBV5-4,TRBJ1-1,CASSPPNREGTEAFF
TRBV6-1,TRBJ2-7,CASSAGYEQYF
TRBV6-5,TRBJ1-4,CASSLSARGEKLFF
TRBV7-2,TRBJ1-2,CASRSRTGNGYTF
TRBV5-1,TRBJ1-1,CASPFPLRDRNWNTEAFF
TRBV29-1,TRBJ2-1,CSVWAWGGDAEQFF
TRBV4-1,TRBJ1-1,CASSQDATGANTEAFF
TRBV7-8,TRBJ1-5,CASSLYPGTVAQPQHF
TRBV7-2,TRBJ2-5,CASNPTSEETQYF
TRBV6-6,TRBJ2-3,CASRSRGEVDTQYF
TRBV6-4,TRBJ2-1,CASSANRQGRYNEQFF
TRBV19,TRBJ1-4,CASSPRGNEKLFF